This T cell receptor beta chain was recorded in a study of OX40 agonist ivuxolimab in advanced cancers. The overall study: Patients were dosed intravenously with ivuxolimab at 0.01 to 10 mg/kg every 2 weeks. General study findings and limits: Blood T cells, both CD4+ and CD8+, expanded clonally by week 6 at 0.1 to 3.0 mg/kg.

Concerning this clone: Its specificity is not known.

Germline V gene sequence: CDR1 SQVTM, CDR2 ANQGSEA. The V and J ends lost 0 bases and 9 bases respectively, with 6 bases between them. This CDR3 has 11 residues. Method: immunoSEQ multiplex PCR; TCRdb's copy keeps in-frame clones and lacks some. The sample lists 89,000 or so clones, around 90% seen once, with approximately 0.71% in the top ten. This receptor was identified in an adult with an advanced solid tumor such as melanoma, head and neck, liver or kidney cancer. This specimen consisted of CD4+ or CD8+ T cells sorted from blood, obtained in a trial of the OX40 agonist ivuxolimab. This chain connects TRBV29-1 to TRBJ2-1; D not certain. Here the CDR3 DNA reads TGCAGCGTTGAAGATCGCGGTGAGCAGTTCTTC. Translation: CSVEDRGEQFF.